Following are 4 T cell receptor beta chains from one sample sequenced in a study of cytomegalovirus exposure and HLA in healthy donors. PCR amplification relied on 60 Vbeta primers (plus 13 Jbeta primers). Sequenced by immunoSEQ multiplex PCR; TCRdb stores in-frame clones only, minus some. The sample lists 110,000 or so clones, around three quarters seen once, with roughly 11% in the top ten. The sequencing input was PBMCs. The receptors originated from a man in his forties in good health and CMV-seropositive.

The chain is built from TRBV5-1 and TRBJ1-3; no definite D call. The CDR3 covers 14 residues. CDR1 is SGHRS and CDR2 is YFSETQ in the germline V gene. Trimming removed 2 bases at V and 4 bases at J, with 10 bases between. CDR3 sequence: CASSLAGYGNTIYF. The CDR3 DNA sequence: TGCGCCAGCAGCTTAGCAGGTTACGGAAACACCATATATTTT.

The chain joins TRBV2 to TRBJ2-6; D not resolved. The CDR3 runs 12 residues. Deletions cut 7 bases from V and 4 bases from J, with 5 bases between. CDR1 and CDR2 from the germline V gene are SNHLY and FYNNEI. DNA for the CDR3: TGTGCCAGCAAAGCGGGGGCCAACGTCCTGACTTTC. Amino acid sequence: CASKAGANVLTF.

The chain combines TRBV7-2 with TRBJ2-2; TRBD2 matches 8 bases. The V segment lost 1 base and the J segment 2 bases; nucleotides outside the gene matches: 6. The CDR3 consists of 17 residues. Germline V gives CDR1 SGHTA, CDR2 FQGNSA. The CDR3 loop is CASSLVPGGANTGELFF. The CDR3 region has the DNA TGTGCCAGCAGCTTAGTTCCCGGGGGGGCCAACACCGGGGAGCTGTTTTTT.

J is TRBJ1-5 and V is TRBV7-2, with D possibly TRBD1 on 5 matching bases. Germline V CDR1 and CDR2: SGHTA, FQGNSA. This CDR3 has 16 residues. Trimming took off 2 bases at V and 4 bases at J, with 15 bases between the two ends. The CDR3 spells CASSLRGGSGNQPQHF. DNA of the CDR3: TGTGCCAGCAGCTTACGGGGGGGATCGGGGAATCAGCCCCAGCATTTT.